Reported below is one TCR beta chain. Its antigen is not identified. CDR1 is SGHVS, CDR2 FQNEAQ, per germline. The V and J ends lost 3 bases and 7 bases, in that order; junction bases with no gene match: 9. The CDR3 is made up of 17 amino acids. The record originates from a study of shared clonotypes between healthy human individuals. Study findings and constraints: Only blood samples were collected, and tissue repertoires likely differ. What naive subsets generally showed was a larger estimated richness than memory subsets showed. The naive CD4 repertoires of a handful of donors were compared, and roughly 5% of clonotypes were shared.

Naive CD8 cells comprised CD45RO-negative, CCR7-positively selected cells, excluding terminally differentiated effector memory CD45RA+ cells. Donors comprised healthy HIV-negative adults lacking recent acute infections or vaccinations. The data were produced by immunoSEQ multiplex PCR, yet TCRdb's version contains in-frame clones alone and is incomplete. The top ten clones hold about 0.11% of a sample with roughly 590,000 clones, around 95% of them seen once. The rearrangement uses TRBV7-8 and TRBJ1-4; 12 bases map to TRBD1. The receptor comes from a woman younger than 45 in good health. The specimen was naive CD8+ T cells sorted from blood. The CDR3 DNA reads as TGTGCCAGCAGCTTCCACCGGGACAGGGGGCGACGTGAAAAACTGTTTTTT. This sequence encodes CASSFHRDRGRREKLFF.